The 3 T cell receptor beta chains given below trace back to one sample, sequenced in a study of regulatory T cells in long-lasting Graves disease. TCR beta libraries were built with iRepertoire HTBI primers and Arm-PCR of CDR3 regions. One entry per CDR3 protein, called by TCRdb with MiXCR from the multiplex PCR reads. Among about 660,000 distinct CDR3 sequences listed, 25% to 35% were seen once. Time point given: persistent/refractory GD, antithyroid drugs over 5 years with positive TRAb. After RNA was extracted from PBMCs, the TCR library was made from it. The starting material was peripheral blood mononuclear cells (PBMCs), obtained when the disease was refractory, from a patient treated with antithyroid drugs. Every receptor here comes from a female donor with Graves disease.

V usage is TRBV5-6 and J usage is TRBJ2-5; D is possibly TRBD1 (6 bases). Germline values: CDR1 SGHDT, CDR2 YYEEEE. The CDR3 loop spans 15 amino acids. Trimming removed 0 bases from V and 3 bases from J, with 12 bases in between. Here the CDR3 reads CASSLVGTQKETQYF. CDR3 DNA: TGTGCCAGCAGCTTGGTAGGGACACAAAAAGAGACCCAGTACTTC.

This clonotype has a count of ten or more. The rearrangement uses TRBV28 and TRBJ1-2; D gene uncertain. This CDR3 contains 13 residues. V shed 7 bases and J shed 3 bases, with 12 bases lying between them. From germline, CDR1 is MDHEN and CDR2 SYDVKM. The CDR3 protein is CASMEDNDYGYTF. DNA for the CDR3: TGTGCCAGCATGGAGGATAACGACTATGGCTACACCTTC.

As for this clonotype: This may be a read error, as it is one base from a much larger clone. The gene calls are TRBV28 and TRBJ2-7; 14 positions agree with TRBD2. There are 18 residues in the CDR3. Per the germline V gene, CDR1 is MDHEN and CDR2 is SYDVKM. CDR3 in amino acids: CASGLQGGLAGGVHEQYF. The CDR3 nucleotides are TGTGCCAGCGGTTTGCAGGGAGGACTAGCGGGAGGAGTCCACGAGCAGTACTTC. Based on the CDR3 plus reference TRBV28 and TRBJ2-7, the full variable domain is DVKVTQSSRYLVKRTGEKVFLECVQDMDHENMFWYRQDPGLGLRLIYFSYDVKMKEKGDIPEGYSVSREKKERFSLILESASTNQTSMYLCASGLQGGLAGGVHEQYFGPGTRLTVT.